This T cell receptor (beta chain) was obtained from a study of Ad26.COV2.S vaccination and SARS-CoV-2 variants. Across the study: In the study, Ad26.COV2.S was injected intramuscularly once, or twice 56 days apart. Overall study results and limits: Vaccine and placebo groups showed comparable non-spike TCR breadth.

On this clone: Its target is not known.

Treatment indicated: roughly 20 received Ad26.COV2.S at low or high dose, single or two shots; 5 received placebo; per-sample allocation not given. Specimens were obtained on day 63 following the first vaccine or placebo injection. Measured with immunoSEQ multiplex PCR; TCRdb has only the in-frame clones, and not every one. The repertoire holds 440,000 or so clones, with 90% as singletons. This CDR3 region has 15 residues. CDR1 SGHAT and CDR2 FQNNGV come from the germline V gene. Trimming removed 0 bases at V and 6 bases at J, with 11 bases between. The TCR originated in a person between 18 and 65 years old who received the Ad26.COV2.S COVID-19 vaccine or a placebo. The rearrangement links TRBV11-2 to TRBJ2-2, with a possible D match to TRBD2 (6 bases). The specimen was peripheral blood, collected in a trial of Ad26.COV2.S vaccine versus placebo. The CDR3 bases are TGTGCCAGCAGCTTAGATCGGGAGTCCGCCGGGGAGCTGTTTTTT. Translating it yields CASSLDRESAGELFF.